This paragraph reports one TCR beta chain. Its antigen is as yet unknown. The CDR3 loop spans 11 amino acids. V was cut by 2 bases and J by 11 bases, with 10 bases left in between. CDR1 is DFQATT, CDR2 SNEGSKA, per germline (reference sequence). Libraries were prepared by immunoSEQ multiplex PCR; TCRdb keeps only in-frame clonotypes and omits some of them. The sample records roughly 40,000 clones, more than 80% being singletons. The source of the sample is a study of OX40 agonist ivuxolimab in advanced cancers. Study at large: Prior checkpoint blockade (anti-PD-1, anti-PD-L1 or anti-CTLA-4) was permitted; under 50% had it.

Notes on the study in general: Averaging showed that CD8+ T cells had more expanded clones than CD4+ did.

The rearrangement uses TRBV20-1 and TRBJ1-5; D is unclear. Sequencing was performed on CD4+ or CD8+ T cells sorted from blood, taken in a trial of the OX40 agonist ivuxolimab. The TCR comes from an adult with an advanced solid tumor such as melanoma, head and neck, liver or kidney cancer. The CDR3 nucleotides read TGCAGTGCTAGAAGTTCCCGGTCCCAGCATTTT. It encodes CSARSSRSQHF.